The 3 T cell receptor beta chains given below trace back to one sample, sequenced in a study of CD4+ T cells in melanoma. Profiling relied on immunoSEQ multiplex PCR, and the TCRdb table lists in-frame clones only, not all of them. The profile shows over 8,000 clones, about two thirds of them singletons. What was sequenced was cells from a culture (not recorded whether cultured in vitro). These receptors were collected from a human donor with melanoma.

V usage is TRBV18 and J usage is TRBJ1-1; the match to TRBD1 covers 7 bases. Trimming at V came to 3 bases and at J to 0 bases, leaving 13 bases not matched to a gene. The germline CDR1 and CDR2 sequences are KGHSH and LQKENI. CDR3 length equals 18 residues. In nucleotides, the CDR3 is TGTGCCAGCTCACCGGACAGGTCCGATCGGAAAGTGAACACTGAAGCTTTCTTT. Translating gives CASSPDRSDRKVNTEAFF.

This clone was picked up one time. CDR3 coding DNA: TGTGCCAGTAGTTCAGGACGCTCTCCTGGGGCCAACGTCCTGACTTTC. It translates to CASSSGRSPGANVLTF. The genes are TRBV19 and TRBJ2-6; D is undetermined. The V and J ends lost 5 bases and 2 bases respectively, with 13 bases between them. The CDR3 is made up of 16 amino acids. Germline CDR1 reads LNHDA; CDR2 reads SQIVND (reference sequence). The complete variable domain, with remaining parts taken from reference TRBV19 and TRBJ2-6, reads DGGITQSPKYLFRKEGQNVTLSCEQNLNHDAMYWYRQDPGQGLRLIYYSQIVNDFQKGDIAEGYSVSREKKESFPLTVTSAQKNPTAFYLCASSSGRSPGANVLTFGAGSRLTVL.

The chain recombines TRBV18 with TRBJ2-5, with D perhaps TRBD2 (6 bases). V lost 7 bases and J lost 5, with 17 bases in between. The CDR3 is made up of 14 amino acids. Germline assignment: CDR1 KGHSH and CDR2 LQKENI. The CDR3 loop is CASFLGPRGETQYF. The CDR3 coding sequence is TGTGCCAGCTTTCTGGGACCACGGGGGGAGACCCAGTACTTC.